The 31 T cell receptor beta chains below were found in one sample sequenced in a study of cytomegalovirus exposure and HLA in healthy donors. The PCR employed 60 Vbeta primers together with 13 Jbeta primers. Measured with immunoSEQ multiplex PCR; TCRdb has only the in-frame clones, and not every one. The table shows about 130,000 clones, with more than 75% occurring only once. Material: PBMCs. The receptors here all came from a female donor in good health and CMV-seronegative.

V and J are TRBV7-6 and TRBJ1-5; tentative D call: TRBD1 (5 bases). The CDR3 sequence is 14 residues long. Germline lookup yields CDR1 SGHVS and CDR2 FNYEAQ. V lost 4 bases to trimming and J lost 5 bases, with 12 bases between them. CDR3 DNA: TGTGCCAGCAGCTCCCGCGGGGGGGATCAGCCCCAGCATTTT. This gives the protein CASSSRGGDQPQHF. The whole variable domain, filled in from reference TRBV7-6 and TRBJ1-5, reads GAGVSQSPRYKVTKRGQDVALRCDPISGHVSLYWYRQALGQGPEFLTYFNYEAQQDKSGLPNDRFSAERPEGSISTLTIQRTEQRDSAMYRCASSSRGGDQPQHFGDGTRLSIL.

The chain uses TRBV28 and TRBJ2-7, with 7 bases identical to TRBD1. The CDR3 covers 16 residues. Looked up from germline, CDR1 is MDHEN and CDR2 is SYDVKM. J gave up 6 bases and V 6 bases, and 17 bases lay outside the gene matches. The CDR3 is CASSPPLRGRTGEQYF. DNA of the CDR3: TGTGCCAGCAGCCCCCCGCTGAGGGGGCGTACCGGCGAGCAGTACTTC.

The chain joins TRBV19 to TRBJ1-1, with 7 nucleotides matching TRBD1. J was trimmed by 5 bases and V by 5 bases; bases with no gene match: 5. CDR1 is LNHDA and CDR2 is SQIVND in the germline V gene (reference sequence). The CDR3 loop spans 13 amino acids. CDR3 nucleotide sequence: TGTGCCAGTAGTTCAAACAGGGGAACTGAAGCTTTCTTT. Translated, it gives CASSSNRGTEAFF. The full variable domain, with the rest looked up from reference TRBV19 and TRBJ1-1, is DGGITQSPKYLFRKEGQNVTLSCEQNLNHDAMYWYRQDPGQGLRLIYYSQIVNDFQKGDIAEGYSVSREKKESFPLTVTSAQKNPTAFYLCASSSNRGTEAFFGQGTRLTVV.

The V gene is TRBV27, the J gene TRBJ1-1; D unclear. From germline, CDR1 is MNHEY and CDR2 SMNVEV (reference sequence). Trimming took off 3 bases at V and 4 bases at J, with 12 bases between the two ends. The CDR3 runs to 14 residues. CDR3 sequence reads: CASSLGRLSTEAFF. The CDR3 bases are TGTGCCAGCAGTTTGGGCCGCCTGAGCACTGAAGCTTTCTTT.

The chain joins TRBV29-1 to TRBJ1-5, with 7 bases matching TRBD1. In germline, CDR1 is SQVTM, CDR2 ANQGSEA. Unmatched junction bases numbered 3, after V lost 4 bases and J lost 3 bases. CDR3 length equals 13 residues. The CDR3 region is CSVGTGFNQPQHF. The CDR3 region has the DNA TGCAGCGTTGGGACAGGATTCAATCAGCCCCAGCATTTT.

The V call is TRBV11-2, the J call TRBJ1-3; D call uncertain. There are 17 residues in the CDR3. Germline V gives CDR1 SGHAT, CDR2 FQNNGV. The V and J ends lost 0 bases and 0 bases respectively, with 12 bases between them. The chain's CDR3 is CASSLDTRRYSGNTIYF. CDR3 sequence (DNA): TGTGCCAGCAGCTTAGATACGCGGAGATACTCTGGAAACACCATATATTTT.

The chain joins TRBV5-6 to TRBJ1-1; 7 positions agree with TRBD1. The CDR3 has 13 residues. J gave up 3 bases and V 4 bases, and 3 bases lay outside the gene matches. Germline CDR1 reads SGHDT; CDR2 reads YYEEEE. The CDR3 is CASSTGTDTEAFF. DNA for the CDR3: TGTGCCAGCAGCACGGGGACAGACACTGAAGCTTTCTTT.

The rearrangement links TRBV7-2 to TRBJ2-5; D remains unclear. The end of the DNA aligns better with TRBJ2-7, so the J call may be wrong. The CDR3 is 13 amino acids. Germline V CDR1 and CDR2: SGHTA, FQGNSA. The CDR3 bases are TGTGCCAGCAGCTTAGCCTCCTCCTACGAGCAGTACTTC. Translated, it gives CASSLASSYEQYF.

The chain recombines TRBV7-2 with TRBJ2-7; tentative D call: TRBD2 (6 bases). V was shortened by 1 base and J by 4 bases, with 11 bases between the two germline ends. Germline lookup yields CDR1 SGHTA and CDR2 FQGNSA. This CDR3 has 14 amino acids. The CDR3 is CASSLGSGPYEQYF. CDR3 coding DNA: TGTGCCAGCAGCTTAGGTAGCGGACCTTACGAGCAGTACTTC. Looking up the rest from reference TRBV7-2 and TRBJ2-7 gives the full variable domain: GAGVSQSPSNKVTEKGKDVELRCDPISGHTALYWYRQSLGQGLEFLIYFQGNSAPDKSGLPSDRFSAERTGGSVSTLTIQRTQQEDSAVYLCASSLGSGPYEQYFGPGTRLTVT.

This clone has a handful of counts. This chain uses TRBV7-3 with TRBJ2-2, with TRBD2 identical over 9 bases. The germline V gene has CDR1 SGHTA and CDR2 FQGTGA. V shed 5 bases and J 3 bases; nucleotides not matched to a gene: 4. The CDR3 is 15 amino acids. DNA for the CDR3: TGTGCCAGCAGCAGACTAGCGGATGACACCGGGGAGCTGTTTTTT. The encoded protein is CASSRLADDTGELFF.

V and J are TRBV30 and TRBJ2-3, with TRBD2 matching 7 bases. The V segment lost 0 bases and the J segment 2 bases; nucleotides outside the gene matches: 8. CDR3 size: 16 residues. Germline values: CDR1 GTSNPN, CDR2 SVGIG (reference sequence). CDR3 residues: CAWSVAGEGFTDTQYF. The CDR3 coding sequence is TGTGCCTGGAGTGTAGCCGGGGAGGGTTTCACAGATACGCAGTATTTT.

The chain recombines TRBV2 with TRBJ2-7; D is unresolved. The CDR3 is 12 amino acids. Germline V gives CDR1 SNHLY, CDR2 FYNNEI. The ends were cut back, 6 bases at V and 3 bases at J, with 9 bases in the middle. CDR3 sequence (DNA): TGTGCCAGCAGGGAACGGTTCTACGAGCAGTACTTC. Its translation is CASRERFYEQYF.

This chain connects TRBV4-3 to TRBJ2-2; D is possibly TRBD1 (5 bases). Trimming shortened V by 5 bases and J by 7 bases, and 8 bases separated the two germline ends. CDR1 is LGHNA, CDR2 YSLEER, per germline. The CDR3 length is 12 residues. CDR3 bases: TGCGCCAGCAGCAGGGGTCACGGGGAGCTGTTTTTT. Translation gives CASSRGHGELFF.

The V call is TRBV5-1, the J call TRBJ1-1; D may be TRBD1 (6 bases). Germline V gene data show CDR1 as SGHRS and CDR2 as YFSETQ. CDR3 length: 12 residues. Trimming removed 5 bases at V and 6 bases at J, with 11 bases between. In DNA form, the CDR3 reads TGCGCCAGCAGTAACAGGGTATCTGAAGCTTTCTTT. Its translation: CASSNRVSEAFF.

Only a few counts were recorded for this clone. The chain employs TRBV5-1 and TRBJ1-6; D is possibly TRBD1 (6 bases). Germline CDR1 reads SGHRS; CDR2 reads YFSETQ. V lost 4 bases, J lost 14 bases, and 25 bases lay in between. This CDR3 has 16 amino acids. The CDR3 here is CASSRTLSGAVGALHF. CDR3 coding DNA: TGCGCCAGCAGCCGGACACTGTCAGGGGCCGTTGGGGCCCTCCACTTT.

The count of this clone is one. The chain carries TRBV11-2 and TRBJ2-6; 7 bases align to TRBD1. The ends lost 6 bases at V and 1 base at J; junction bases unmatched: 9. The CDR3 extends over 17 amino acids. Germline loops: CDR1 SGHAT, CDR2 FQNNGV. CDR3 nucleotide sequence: TGTGCCAGCAGGGGACAGAGAAAGATTTCTGGGGCCAACGTCCTGACTTTC. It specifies CASRGQRKISGANVLTF.

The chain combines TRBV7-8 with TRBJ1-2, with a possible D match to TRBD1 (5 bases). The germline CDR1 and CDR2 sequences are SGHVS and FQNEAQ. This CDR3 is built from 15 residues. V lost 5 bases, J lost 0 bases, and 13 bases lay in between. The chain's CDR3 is CASSPRQNPNYGYTF. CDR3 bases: TGTGCCAGCAGCCCGAGACAGAATCCTAACTATGGCTACACCTTC.

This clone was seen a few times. The CDR3 protein is CASSPRELTGHNEQFF. The CDR3 nucleotides are TGTGCCAGCAGCCCACGTGAGTTGACAGGGCACAATGAGCAGTTCTTC. The V gene is TRBV5-4, the J gene TRBJ2-1, with 7 positions matching TRBD1. Trimming removed 4 bases from V and 5 bases from J; junction bases left unmatched: 12. In germline, CDR1 is SGHNT, CDR2 YYREEE (reference sequence). CDR3 length: 16 amino acids.

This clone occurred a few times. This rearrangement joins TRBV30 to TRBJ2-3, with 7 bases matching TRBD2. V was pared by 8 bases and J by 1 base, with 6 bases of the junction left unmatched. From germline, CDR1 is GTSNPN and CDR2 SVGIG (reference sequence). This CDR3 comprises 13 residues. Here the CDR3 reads CASPSGGTDTQYF. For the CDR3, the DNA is TGTGCCAGTCCTAGCGGAGGCACAGATACGCAGTATTTT.

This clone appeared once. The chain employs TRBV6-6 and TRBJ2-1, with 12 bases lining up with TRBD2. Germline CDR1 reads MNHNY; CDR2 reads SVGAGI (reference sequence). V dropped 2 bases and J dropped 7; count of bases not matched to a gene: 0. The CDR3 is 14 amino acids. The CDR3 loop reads CASSYGTSGNEQFF. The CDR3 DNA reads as TGTGCCAGCAGTTACGGGACTAGCGGGAATGAGCAGTTCTTC.

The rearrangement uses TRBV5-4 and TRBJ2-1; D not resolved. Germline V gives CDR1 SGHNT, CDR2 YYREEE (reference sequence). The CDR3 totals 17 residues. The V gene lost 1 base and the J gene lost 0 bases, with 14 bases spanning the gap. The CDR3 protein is CASSLSTPFSSYNEQFF. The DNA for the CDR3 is TGTGCCAGCAGCTTGTCGACTCCCTTTAGCTCCTACAATGAGCAGTTCTTC. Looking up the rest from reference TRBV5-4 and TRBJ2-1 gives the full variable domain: ETGVTQSPTHLIKTRGQQVTLRCSSQSGHNTVSWYQQALGQGPQFIFQYYREEENGRGNFPPRFSGLQFPNYSSELNVNALELDDSALYLCASSLSTPFSSYNEQFFGPGTRLTVL.

CDR3 residues: CATSRDGTGRSQGGGDEQFF. In DNA, the CDR3 is TGTGCCACCAGCAGAGACGGGACAGGGCGATCTCAGGGCGGGGGCGATGAGCAGTTCTTC. The chain recombines TRBV15 with TRBJ2-1, with TRBD1 identical over 9 bases. J was trimmed by 8 bases and V by 0 bases; bases with no gene match: 20. The CDR3 is 20 amino acids. From germline, CDR1 is LNHNV and CDR2 YYDKDF (reference sequence).

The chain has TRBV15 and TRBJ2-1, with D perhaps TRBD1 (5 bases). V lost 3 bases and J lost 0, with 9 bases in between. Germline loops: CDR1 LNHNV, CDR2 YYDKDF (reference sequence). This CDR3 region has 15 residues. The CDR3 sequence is CATSSDSRSYNEQFF. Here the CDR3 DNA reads TGTGCCACCAGCAGCGACAGCCGCTCCTACAATGAGCAGTTCTTC.

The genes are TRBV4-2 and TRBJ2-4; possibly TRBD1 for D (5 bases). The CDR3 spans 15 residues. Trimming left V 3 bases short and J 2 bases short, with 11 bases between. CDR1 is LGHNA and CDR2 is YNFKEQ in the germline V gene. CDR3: CASSQDTGTKNIQYF. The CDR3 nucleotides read TGTGCCAGCAGCCAGGACACTGGAACCAAAAACATTCAGTACTTC.

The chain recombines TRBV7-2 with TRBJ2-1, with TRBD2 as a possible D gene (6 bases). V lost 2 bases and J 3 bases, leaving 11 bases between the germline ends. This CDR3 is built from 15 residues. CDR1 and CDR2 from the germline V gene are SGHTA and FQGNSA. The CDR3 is CASSLSGQHYNEQFF. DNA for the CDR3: TGTGCCAGCAGCTTAAGCGGGCAGCACTACAATGAGCAGTTCTTC.

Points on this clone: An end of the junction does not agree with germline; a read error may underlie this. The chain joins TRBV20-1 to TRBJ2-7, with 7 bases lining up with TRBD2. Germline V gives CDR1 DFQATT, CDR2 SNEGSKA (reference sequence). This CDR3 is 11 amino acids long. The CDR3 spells CSARPREAATF. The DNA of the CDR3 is TGCAGTGCCAGACCCCGGGAGGCCGCAACGTTC.

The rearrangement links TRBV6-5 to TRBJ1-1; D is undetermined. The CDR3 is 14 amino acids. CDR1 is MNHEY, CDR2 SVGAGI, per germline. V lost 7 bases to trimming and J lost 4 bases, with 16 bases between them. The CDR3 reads CASTQRGFSTEAFF. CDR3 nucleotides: TGTGCCAGCACCCAACGGGGATTTAGCACTGAAGCTTTCTTT.

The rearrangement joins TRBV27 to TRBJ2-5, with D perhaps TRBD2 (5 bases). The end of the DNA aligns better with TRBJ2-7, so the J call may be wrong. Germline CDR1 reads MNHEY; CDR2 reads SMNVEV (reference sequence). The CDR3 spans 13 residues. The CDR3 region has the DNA TGTGCCAGCAAGAAGAGCGGTGTGAGCGAGCAGTACTTC. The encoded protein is CASKKSGVSEQYF.

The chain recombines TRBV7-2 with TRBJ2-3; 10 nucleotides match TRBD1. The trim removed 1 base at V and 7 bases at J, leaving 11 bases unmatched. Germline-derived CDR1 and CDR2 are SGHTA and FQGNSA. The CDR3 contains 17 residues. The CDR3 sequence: CASSLVGTGAIPNTQYF. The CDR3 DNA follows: TGTGCCAGCAGCTTAGTCGGGACAGGGGCGATTCCTAATACGCAGTATTTT.

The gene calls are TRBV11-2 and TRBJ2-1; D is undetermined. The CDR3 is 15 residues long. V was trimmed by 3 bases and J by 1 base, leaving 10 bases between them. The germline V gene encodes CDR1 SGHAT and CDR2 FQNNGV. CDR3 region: CASSFLPGSYNEQFF. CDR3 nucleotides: TGTGCCAGCAGCTTTCTTCCAGGATCCTACAATGAGCAGTTCTTC.

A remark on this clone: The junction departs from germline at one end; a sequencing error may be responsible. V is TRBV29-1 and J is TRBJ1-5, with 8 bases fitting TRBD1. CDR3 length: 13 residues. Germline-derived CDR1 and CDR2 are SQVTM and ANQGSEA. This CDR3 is CSVASGGNQPQHF. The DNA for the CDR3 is TGCAGCGTGGCCTCAGGGGGCAACCAGCCCCAGCATTTT.